The 14 T cell receptor beta chains given below trace back to one sample, sequenced in a study of blood T cell repertoires in COVID-19 (dated by TCRdb to about 2020). The library was made by the immunoSEQ multiplex PCR assay. Held by TCRdb, this immuneACCESS table contains in-frame sequences only and omits some clones. Under half of the omission traces to an unresolved V gene where checked; the cause of the rest is unknown. The sample table lists under 200,000 clones, about 87% of them with a count of one. 2% to 3% of the sample comes from the top ten. Source material: peripheral blood. The source is a man aged 35-49 years with active or convalescent COVID-19.

This chain uses TRBV4-1 with TRBJ2-7; D may be TRBD2 (6 bases). Germline lookup yields CDR1 MGHRA and CDR2 YSYEKL. The CDR3 is 14 residues long. V shed 3 bases and J shed 0 bases, with 9 bases lying between them. In DNA form, the CDR3 reads TGCGCCAGCAGCCATTCGGGAGCCTCCTACGAGCAGTACTTC. Translation: CASSHSGASYEQYF.

The V and J genes are TRBV2 and TRBJ2-2; maybe TRBD2 (6 bases). Trimming cost V 3 bases and J 3 bases, with 23 bases left between them. Germline CDR1 is SNHLY and CDR2 is FYNNEI. CDR3 size: 19 residues. CDR3 DNA sequence: TGTGCCAGCAGTGAGGCAGGTTTTGGAGGGTTCAGTTACACCGGGGAGCTGTTTTTT. Translated, it gives CASSEAGFGGFSYTGELFF.

The rearrangement links TRBV2 to TRBJ1-5; D is uncertain. This CDR3 contains 13 residues. V lost 8 bases to trimming and J lost 7 bases, with 15 bases between them. Per the germline V gene, CDR1 is SNHLY and CDR2 is FYNNEI. Here the CDR3 reads CASGRRKQQPQHF. CDR3 DNA sequence: TGTGCCAGCGGCCGCAGGAAGCAGCAGCCCCAGCATTTT. The whole variable domain, remainder taken from reference TRBV2 and TRBJ1-5, is EPEVTQTPSHQVTQMGQEVILRCVPISNHLYFYWYRQILGQKVEFLVSFYNNEISEKSEIFDDQFSVERPDGSNFTLKIRSTKLEDSAMYFCASGRRKQQPQHFGDGTRLSIL.

The V and J genes are TRBV5-1 and TRBJ1-3; no clear D gene. Germline V gives CDR1 SGHRS, CDR2 YFSETQ. Trimming shortened V by 0 bases and J by 0 bases, and 10 bases separated the two germline ends. The CDR3 loop spans 16 amino acids. In nucleotides, the CDR3 is TGCGCCAGCAGCTTGGCCGGACTGTTCTCTGGAAACACCATATATTTT. Its translation: CASSLAGLFSGNTIYF.

The chain is built from TRBV4-3 and TRBJ2-1, with TRBD2 as a possible D gene (6 bases). Trimming pared 1 base from V and 0 bases from J, leaving 16 bases between. The CDR3 totals 18 residues. Looked up from germline, CDR1 is LGHNA and CDR2 is YSLEER. CDR3 DNA: TGCGCCAGCAGCCAAGGGGGGGTTTCCCCGAGCTCCTACAATGAGCAGTTCTTC. Protein: CASSQGGVSPSSYNEQFF.

The rearrangement uses TRBV28 and TRBJ1-2; D gene unclear. The CDR3 sequence is 11 residues long. Trimming stripped 2 bases from V and 13 bases from J, with 11 bases between. From germline, CDR1 is MDHEN and CDR2 SYDVKM. For the CDR3, the DNA is TGTGCCAGCAGTTTAACTCGGGTCCCCACCTTC. Its protein is CASSLTRVPTF.

A note on this clone: This may come from a read error, since a much larger clone is one base off. Here the CDR3 reads CASSKQGNTGELFF. The CDR3 nucleotides read TGTGCCAGCAGTAAACAGGGGAACACCGGGGAGCTGTTTTTT. The chain has TRBV6-4 and TRBJ2-2, with D maybe TRBD1 (6 bases). Germline V CDR1 and CDR2: MRHNA, SNTAGT. V lost 5 bases and J lost 1, with 8 bases in between. This CDR3 has 14 residues.

The rearrangement uses TRBV6-6 and TRBJ1-6; possible D gene TRBD1, 6 bases. In germline, CDR1 is MNHNY, CDR2 SVGAGI (reference sequence). V was pared by 3 bases and J by 8 bases, with 11 bases between. There are 14 residues in the CDR3. The CDR3 DNA follows: TGTGCCAGCAGTTATGGGGGCGTTTATTCACCCCTCCACTTT. Translation gives CASSYGGVYSPLHF.

The chain recombines TRBV6-5 with TRBJ1-1; no clear D gene. Trimming cost V 5 bases and J 3 bases, with 10 bases left between them. Germline CDR1 MNHEY, CDR2 SVGAGI. The CDR3 consists of 13 residues. CDR3 residues: CASSQKADTEAFF. As DNA, the CDR3 is TGTGCCAGCAGTCAGAAAGCGGACACTGAAGCTTTCTTT.

This clone has a single count. The CDR3 nucleotides are TGTGCCAGCAGCCCCACAGGGACCAACGAGCAGTACTTC. This encodes CASSPTGTNEQYF. The chain couples TRBV7-9 to TRBJ2-7; a possible D gene is TRBD1 (6 bases). This CDR3 is built from 13 residues. V dropped 5 bases and J dropped 5 bases, with 13 bases sitting between them. The germline gives CDR1 SEHNR, CDR2 FQNEAQ (reference sequence).

V usage is TRBV7-9 and J usage is TRBJ2-3; 10 bases are a match to TRBD1. Germline-derived CDR1 and CDR2 are SEHNR and FQNEAQ (reference sequence). The CDR3 extends over 15 amino acids. V shed 3 bases, J shed 5 bases, and the junction held 5 bases outside the gene matches. The CDR3: CASSLSGQGLDTQYF. DNA of the CDR3: TGTGCCAGCAGCTTGTCGGGACAGGGGTTAGATACGCAGTATTTT.

The gene calls are TRBV19 and TRBJ1-2; 8 bases fit TRBD1. The germline V gene encodes CDR1 LNHDA and CDR2 SQIVND (reference sequence). V trimming: 6 bases; J trimming: 3 bases; junction bases outside the gene matches: 9. CDR3 length: 15 residues. In DNA form, the CDR3 reads TGTGCCAGTAGAATTCAGGACAGGGCAGACTATGGCTACACCTTC. This sequence encodes CASRIQDRADYGYTF. The whole variable domain, remainder taken from reference TRBV19 and TRBJ1-2, is DGGITQSPKYLFRKEGQNVTLSCEQNLNHDAMYWYRQDPGQGLRLIYYSQIVNDFQKGDIAEGYSVSREKKESFPLTVTSAQKNPTAFYLCASRIQDRADYGYTFGSGTRLTVV.

The J gene is TRBJ1-1, the V gene TRBV12-3 or TRBV12-4, with 8 bases fitting TRBD1. The CDR3 runs to 13 residues. Trimming removed 7 bases from V and 5 bases from J; junction bases left unmatched: 6. The CDR3 DNA is TGTGCCAGCACCCCCAGGGGGCCGACTGAAGCTTTCTTT. Translated, it gives CASTPRGPTEAFF.

This chain uses TRBV18 with TRBJ2-1; TRBD1 matches 10 bases. The CDR3 is 19 residues long. V was pared by 2 bases and J by 1 base, with 11 bases of the junction left unmatched. Germline CDR1 reads KGHSH; CDR2 reads LQKENI. CDR3 loop: CASSPTGTGDYYSYNEQFF. The CDR3 bases are TGTGCCAGCTCACCAACCGGGACAGGGGACTACTATTCCTACAATGAGCAGTTCTTC.